The rows below give T cell receptor beta chains drawn from one sample of a study of high-grade serous ovarian cancer treatment subgroups. Clones were sequenced by immunoSEQ multiplex PCR, and TCRdb holds only the in-frame ones, with some missing. In the table there are fewer than 35,000 clones, 80% to 90% of which are singletons. Sequenced sample: tumor tissue. These receptors all come from a human donor with high-grade serous ovarian cancer. Both conserved end residues are part of each CDR3. A D gene is named only where the DNA matches it firmly. Only some rows state a clone size, as once, few, many or a class for expanded clones.

>TRBD1|TRBV6-1|TRBJ1-5|NA
TGTGCCAGCAGACAGGGGGCGAGGACAAATCAGCCCCAGCATTTT
CASRQGARTNQPQHF
>NA|TRBV7-9|TRBJ2-7|NA
TGTGCCAGCAGCGAAGGATACCATCCGGCCTACTTC
CASSEGYHPAYF
>NA|TRBV9|TRBJ1-4|few
TGTGCCAGCAGCGTCGACGGGAGAAAGGAAAAACTGTTTTTT
CASSVDGRKEKLFF
>NA|TRBV27|TRBJ2-2|NA
TGTGCCAGCAGTTTACAGGGGCCAGGGGAGCTGTTTTTT
CASSLQGPGELFF
>NA|TRBV7-9|TRBJ1-2|NA
TGTGCCAGCAGCTCGAGGGGCTTTACGGGGGGTGGCTACACCTTC
CASSSRGFTGGGYTF
>TRBD1|TRBV14|TRBJ2-7|NA
TGTGCCAGCAGCCAAGGACAGGGATTCTACGAGCAGTACTTC
CASSQGQGFYEQYF
>TRBD1|TRBV5-4|TRBJ1-4|once
TGTGCCAGCTCCCGACAGGGGAATGAAAAACTGTTTTTT
CASSRQGNEKLFF
>TRBD2|TRBV2|TRBJ2-1|NA
TGTGCCAGCACGGGTAGCGGGAGCTATGAGCAGTTCTTC
CASTGSGSYEQFF
>TRBD1|TRBV7-9|TRBJ1-3|NA
TGTGCCAGCACCTCGACAGGGGGCAGGGGAAACACCATATATTTT
CASTSTGGRGNTIYF
>NA|TRBV12-5|TRBJ2-1|NA
TGTGCTAGTGGTTTGACAGGGCAGCAGTTCTTC
CASGLTGQQFF
>NA|TRBV5-1|TRBJ1-1|NA
TGCGCCAGCAGCTTGCAAAGTGCGGGGAACACTGAAGCTTTCTTT
CASSLQSAGNTEAFF
>TRBD2|TRBV5-1|TRBJ2-7|NA
TGCGCCAGCAGCTCCGCCGGGACTAGCGGGAGCTACGAGCAGTACTTC
CASSSAGTSGSYEQYF
>TRBD2|TRBV6-6|TRBJ2-1|NA
TGTGCCAGCAGTTACTCGATAGGGACTAGCGGGAGGGATTGGTTCTTC
CASSYSIGTSGRDWFF
>TRBD1|TRBV6-1|TRBJ2-3|NA
TGTGCCAGCAGTGCGGGACAGACGAATACGCAGTATTTT
CASSAGQTNTQYF
>NA|TRBV7-9|TRBJ2-7|NA
TGTGCCAGCAGCTTAAACGGCGAGCAGTACTTC
CASSLNGEQYF
>TRBD1|TRBV11-3|TRBJ2-2|NA
TGTGCCAGCAGCCGACGGACTGGACAGGGTGCCGGGGAGCTGTTTTTT
CASSRRTGQGAGELFF
>NA|TRBV28|TRBJ2-7|few
TGTGCCAGCAGCCCTTATGGGCCCCCGGGGATAAGGCCCTACGAGCAGTACTTC
CASSPYGPPGIRPYEQYF
>NA|TRBV6-1|TRBJ2-1|NA
TGTGCCACCATGAGTAGCGCGGGTGGCGGTGAGCAGTTCTTC
CATMSSAGGGEQFF
>TRBD1|TRBV28|TRBJ1-2|NA
TGTGCCAGCAGCCAAGCTACGATGACAGGGGTCGATGATGGCTACACCTTC
CASSQATMTGVDDGYTF
>NA|TRBV27|TRBJ1-2|NA
TGTGCCAGCAGTTTATACTCCGGGAACAACTATGGCTACACCTTC
CASSLYSGNNYGYTF
>TRBD1|TRBV5-6|TRBJ1-1|few
TGTGCCAGCATAGGGACAGGCTCGGATGAAGCTTTCTTT
CASIGTGSDEAFF
>NA|TRBV15|TRBJ2-7|NA
TGTGCCACCGCTGGTCACGAGGGCGAGCAGTACTTC
CATAGHEGEQYF
>TRBD1|TRBV5-1|TRBJ2-4|NA
TGCGCCAGCAGCGGCGGGACAGGGGGCGTCATTCAGTACTTC
CASSGGTGGVIQYF
>NA|TRBV6-6|TRBJ2-2|NA
TGTGCCAGCAGTTACCTGGACGCGAACACCGGGGAGCTGTTTTTT
CASSYLDANTGELFF
>NA|TRBV5-1|TRBJ2-2|NA
TGCGCCAGCAGCATGGTGGGATTCACCGGGGAGCTGTTTTTT
CASSMVGFTGELFF
>TRBD1|TRBV4-1|TRBJ2-7|NA
TGCGCCAGCAGCCAAGGGGACAGGGGCGGGGACGAGCAGTACTTC
CASSQGDRGGDEQYF
>NA|TRBV11-2|TRBJ2-5|NA
TGTGCCAGCAGCTTAAATGAGGAGACCCAGTACTTC
CASSLNEETQYF
>TRBD2|TRBV9|TRBJ2-5|NA
TGTGCCAGCAGCGTTTTGAGCGGGAGGGCCTTGGAGACCCAGTACTTC
CASSVLSGRALETQYF
>TRBD2|TRBV2|TRBJ2-7|NA
TGTGCCAGCTTCGGACTAGCGGGAGCCTACGAGCAGTACTTC
CASFGLAGAYEQYF